A single sample gave rise to the 27 T cell receptor beta chains below, sequenced in a study of blood T cell repertoires in COVID-19. Assay: immunoSEQ multiplex PCR; the TCRdb copy retains only in-frame clones and omits some. Counted here are over 200,000 clones, over 80% occurring once; the ten biggest clones make up 3% to 4%. Sequencing was performed on PBMCs or T cells enriched from blood (not recorded which). The source is a woman under 40 who had been exposed to COVID-19.

The chain joins TRBV18 to TRBJ2-7; 8 bases map to TRBD1. The CDR3 is made up of 16 amino acids. Trimming at V came to 2 bases and at J to 3 bases, leaving 9 bases not matched to a gene. The V gene's germline CDR1 is KGHSH and CDR2 LQKENI. The CDR3: CASSPISAGGSYEQYF. In DNA form, the CDR3 reads TGTGCCAGCTCACCAATTTCGGCAGGGGGCAGCTACGAGCAGTACTTC.

The chain employs TRBV30 and TRBJ1-2; 8 bases align to TRBD1. Trimming removed 3 bases from V and 4 bases from J; junction bases left unmatched: 7. The CDR3 loop spans 14 amino acids. CDR1 and CDR2 from the germline V gene are GTSNPN and SVGIG (reference sequence). CDR3 residues: CAWSQQGGTYGYTF. The DNA for the CDR3 is TGTGCCTGGAGCCAACAGGGGGGGACCTATGGCTACACCTTC.

V is TRBV11-3 and J is TRBJ2-5; maybe TRBD1 (7 bases). The ends were cut back, 5 bases at V and 5 bases at J, with 15 bases in the middle. This CDR3 is built from 14 residues. Germline values: CDR1 SGHNT, CDR2 YENEEA. The CDR3 DNA is TGTGCCAGCAGCCGACAGGGAGGCGCGGAGACCCAGTACTTC. This translates into CASSRQGGAETQYF.

This sequence joins TRBV27 and TRBJ1-5; TRBD1 agrees at 8 bases. Trimming at V came to 4 bases and at J to 0 bases, leaving 11 bases not matched to a gene. Per the germline V gene, CDR1 is MNHEY and CDR2 is SMNVEV (reference sequence). This CDR3 has 18 residues. Here the CDR3 reads CASSSRTGPGYSNQPQHF. The CDR3 nucleotides read TGTGCCAGCAGTTCTCGGACAGGGCCAGGGTATAGCAATCAGCCCCAGCATTTT.

This rearrangement joins TRBV30 to TRBJ2-4; 8 positions match TRBD1. CDR3 length: 13 amino acids. The J segment lost 7 bases and the V segment lost 2 bases, leaving 4 bases of the junction unmatched. Germline loops: CDR1 GTSNPN, CDR2 SVGIG (reference sequence). The CDR3 nucleotides read TGTGCCTGGAGTCGTGACAGGGGCAACATTCAGTACTTC. It codes for CAWSRDRGNIQYF. Supplemented by reference TRBV30 and TRBJ2-4, the full variable domain reads SQTIHQWPATLVQPVGSPLSLECTVEGTSNPNLYWYRQAAGRGLQLLFYSVGIGQISSEVPQNLSASRPQDRQFILSSKKLLLSDSGFYLCAWSRDRGNIQYFGAGTRLSVL.

CDR3 nucleotide sequence: TGTGCGTTGACTATAGCGAACTCCTACGAGCAGTACTTC. Amino acids: CALTIANSYEQYF. The gene calls are TRBV30 and TRBJ2-7; D may be TRBD2 (5 bases). The CDR3 loop spans 13 amino acids. Germline CDR1 and CDR2: GTSNPN and SVGIG (reference sequence). Variable domain in full (rest from reference TRBV30 and TRBJ2-7): SQTIHQWPATLVQPVGSPLSLECTVEGTSNPNLYWYRQAAGRGLQLLFYSVGIGQISSEVPQNLSASRPQDRQFILSSKKLLLSDSGFYLCALTIANSYEQYFGPGTRLTVT.

The CDR3 region is CASSNLPDSNYGYTF. The CDR3 region has the DNA TGTGCCAGCTCAAATCTACCGGACTCCAACTATGGCTACACCTTC. This chain connects TRBV18 to TRBJ1-2; D gene ambiguous. V dropped 5 bases and J dropped 2 bases, with 15 bases sitting between them. Germline V lookup: CDR1 KGHSH, CDR2 LQKENI. The CDR3 is 15 amino acids.

The chain is built from TRBV5-1 and TRBJ2-3, with D perhaps TRBD1 (5 bases). Germline CDR1 and CDR2: SGHRS and YFSETQ. The CDR3 sequence is 16 residues long. V lost 0 bases, J lost 9 bases, and 20 bases lay in between. The CDR3: CASSLEGSLPQYTQYF. The CDR3, as DNA: TGCGCCAGCAGCTTGGAGGGGTCCCTCCCGCAGTACACGCAGTATTTT.

This chain links TRBV5-1 with TRBJ1-1; 8 nucleotides line up with TRBD1. Trimming at V came to 0 bases and at J to 10 bases, leaving 5 bases not matched to a gene. From germline, CDR1 is SGHRS and CDR2 YFSETQ. This CDR3 comprises 13 residues. CDR3 DNA: TGCGCCAGCAGCTTGGACAGGGGGACGGTAGCTTTCTTT. The encoded protein is CASSLDRGTVAFF.

The rearrangement joins TRBV27 to TRBJ2-1; D is unresolved. The germline V gene encodes CDR1 MNHEY and CDR2 SMNVEV (reference sequence). The CDR3 runs 13 residues. V lost 2 bases and J 3 bases, leaving 5 bases between the germline ends. Here the CDR3 reads CASSLNSYNEQFF. Here the CDR3 DNA reads TGTGCCAGCAGTTTAAACAGCTACAATGAGCAGTTCTTC.

The chain uses TRBV4-1 and TRBJ1-5; a weak D match, TRBD1 (5 bases). Trimming took off 0 bases at V and 2 bases at J, with 8 bases between the two ends. This CDR3 has 15 residues. The V gene's germline CDR1 is MGHRA and CDR2 YSYEKL. The CDR3 DNA follows: TGCGCCAGCAGCCAAGAAGGGGTCGGCAATCAGCCCCAGCATTTT. Translated: CASSQEGVGNQPQHF.

The chain employs TRBV29-1 and TRBJ1-1; D remains unclear. The CDR3 is 9 residues long. From germline, CDR1 is SQVTM and CDR2 ANQGSEA. V was clipped by 7 bases and J by 5 bases, with 5 bases between them. In DNA form, the CDR3 reads TGCAGCGGAGGAACTGAAGCTTTCTTT. Translation gives CSGGTEAFF.

This chain joins TRBV28 and TRBJ2-1; the match to TRBD1 covers 10 bases. CDR1 and CDR2 (germline): MDHEN, SYDVKM. The V segment lost 1 base and the J segment 4 bases; nucleotides outside the gene matches: 7. The CDR3 totals 17 residues. The CDR3 DNA is TGTGCCAGCAGTTTATTGACCGGGACAGGGGCTTACAATGAGCAGTTCTTC. Its protein is CASSLLTGTGAYNEQFF.

The V gene is TRBV7-9, the J gene TRBJ2-3, with 7 bases lining up with TRBD2. This CDR3 spans 16 amino acids. V dropped 1 base and J dropped 0; count of bases not matched to a gene: 4. Germline V gene sequence: CDR1 SEHNR, CDR2 FQNEAQ (reference sequence). CDR3 sequence (DNA): TGTGCCAGCAGCTTAGTAACGGGAGGAAGCACAGATACGCAGTATTTT. Translation gives CASSLVTGGSTDTQYF.

The genes are TRBV6-5 and TRBJ1-2; no reliable D call. Deletions cut 0 bases from V and 5 bases from J, with 10 bases between. Germline lookup yields CDR1 MNHEY and CDR2 SVGAGI. The CDR3 totals 14 residues. CDR3 bases: TGTGCCAGCAGTTACTCTTCACAGCAATATGGCTACACCTTC. It encodes CASSYSSQQYGYTF.

The rearrangement joins TRBV7-9 to TRBJ2-1; 7 bases map to TRBD1. The CDR3 consists of 17 residues. The V segment lost 1 base and the J segment 0 bases; nucleotides outside the gene matches: 6. Germline values: CDR1 SEHNR, CDR2 FQNEAQ (reference sequence). The CDR3 loop is CASSLVWDSSSYNEQFF. The CDR3 DNA follows: TGTGCCAGCAGCTTAGTATGGGACAGTAGCTCCTACAATGAGCAGTTCTTC.

This clone turned up a few times. The chain couples TRBV10-3 to TRBJ1-2, with 7 bases fitting TRBD1. V shed 3 bases, J shed 5 bases, and the junction held 9 bases outside the gene matches. Germline CDR1 ENHRY, CDR2 SYGVKD. This CDR3 is built from 15 residues. Written as DNA, the CDR3 is TGTGCCATCAGTGATTCCGGGACAGCTAGTTATGGCTACACCTTC. Amino acid sequence: CAISDSGTASYGYTF.

The V and J genes are TRBV7-2 and TRBJ1-1; 12 bases are a match to TRBD1. The V and J ends lost 5 bases and 5 bases, in that order; junction bases with no gene match: 9. Germline V gene lookup returns CDR1 SGHTA and CDR2 FQGNSA. The CDR3 spans 16 residues. The CDR3 protein is CASSPRDRGLRTEAFF. The DNA for the CDR3 is TGTGCCAGCAGCCCACGGGACAGGGGGCTTAGGACTGAAGCTTTCTTT.

V gene TRBV30 combines with J gene TRBJ2-1; no definite D call. V lost 3 bases and J 3 bases, leaving 12 bases between the germline ends. From germline, CDR1 is GTSNPN and CDR2 SVGIG (reference sequence). CDR3 length equals 14 residues. The CDR3 protein is CAWRSQLYYNEQFF. CDR3 DNA: TGTGCCTGGAGATCCCAACTTTACTACAATGAGCAGTTCTTC.

In the case of this clone: The same CDR3 can be traced to other DNA sequences in this sample. V is TRBV19 and J is TRBJ2-1; TRBD2 matches at 8 bases. V shed 3 bases and J 0 bases; nucleotides not matched to a gene: 1. Looked up from germline, CDR1 is LNHDA and CDR2 is SQIVND (reference sequence). The CDR3 has 15 residues. CDR3 region: CASSISGSSYNEQFF. Here the CDR3 DNA reads TGTGCCAGTAGTATCAGCGGGAGCTCCTACAATGAGCAGTTCTTC.

V usage is TRBV18 and J usage is TRBJ1-2; D call uncertain. The CDR3 is 13 residues long. V lost 3 bases and J 4 bases, leaving 9 bases between the germline ends. Germline lookup yields CDR1 KGHSH and CDR2 LQKENI. The DNA of the CDR3 is TGTGCCAGCTCACCGCGAATTGGCTATGGCTACACCTTC. Translating it yields CASSPRIGYGYTF. Supplemented by reference TRBV18 and TRBJ1-2, the full variable domain reads NAGVMQNPRHLVRRRGQEARLRCSPMKGHSHVYWYRQLPEEGLKFMVYLQKENIIDESGMPKERFSAEFPKEGPSILRIQQVVRGDSAAYFCASSPRIGYGYTFGSGTRLTVV.

This chain joins TRBV12-5 and TRBJ1-5, with D possibly being TRBD1 (5 bases). There are 14 residues in the CDR3. Trimming took off 1 base at V and 6 bases at J, with 10 bases between the two ends. Germline CDR1 reads LGHNT; CDR2 reads FRNRAP. The CDR3 here is CASGLGNRFQPQHF. For the CDR3, the DNA is TGTGCTAGTGGTTTGGGGAACAGGTTTCAGCCCCAGCATTTT.

The V and J genes are TRBV6-4 and TRBJ2-3; 8 nucleotides align to TRBD2. CDR3 length: 16 amino acids. Germline V gene lookup returns CDR1 MRHNA and CDR2 SNTAGT. The V gene end was trimmed by 7 bases and the J gene end by 0 bases; junction bases not matched to a gene: 9. The CDR3 region is CASTEVAGGSTDTQYF. Here the CDR3 DNA reads TGTGCCAGCACCGAAGTTGCGGGAGGTAGCACAGATACGCAGTATTTT.

The chain uses TRBV15 and TRBJ1-2, with TRBD1 matching 12 bases. CDR1 LNHNV and CDR2 YYDKDF come from the germline V gene (reference sequence). There are 14 residues in the CDR3. The trim removed 5 bases at V and 5 bases at J, leaving 3 bases unmatched. The CDR3 DNA reads TGTGCCACCAGCCGGGACAGGGGGCTTTATGGCTACACCTTC. Translation gives CATSRDRGLYGYTF.

The chain combines TRBV28 with TRBJ1-5; D gene unclear. This CDR3 has 17 amino acids. V gave up 5 bases and J gave up 4 bases, with 21 bases separating them. Germline CDR1 MDHEN, CDR2 SYDVKM. CDR3 sequence reads: CASSLPLGSGGNQPQHF. DNA for the CDR3: TGTGCCAGCAGTCTACCCCTGGGTAGCGGAGGTAATCAGCCCCAGCATTTT.

This chain joins TRBV7-2 and TRBJ2-5; perhaps TRBD2 as D (5 bases). Trimming stripped 5 bases from V and 2 bases from J, with 24 bases between. Germline V CDR1 and CDR2: SGHTA, FQGNSA. The CDR3 runs 18 residues. The chain's CDR3 is CASSLHRLPAEIQETQYF. As DNA, the CDR3 is TGTGCCAGCAGCCTCCACCGGTTGCCAGCGGAGATACAAGAGACCCAGTACTTC.

As concerns this clone: The same CDR3 is also encoded by other DNA sequences in this sample. The V gene is TRBV5-4, the J gene TRBJ2-1; 7 positions match TRBD1. The J segment lost 1 base and the V segment lost 0 bases, leaving 4 bases of the junction unmatched. Germline V lookup: CDR1 SGHNT, CDR2 YYREEE (reference sequence). The CDR3 runs 16 residues. DNA for the CDR3: TGTGCCAGCAGCTTGGGGGCAGGGGGATCCTACAATGAGCAGTTCTTC. Encoded protein: CASSLGAGGSYNEQFF.